One sample yielded the 20 T cell receptor beta chains listed below, sequenced in a study of shared clonotypes between healthy human individuals. Only in-frame clones appear in the TCRdb table, and some are missing; sequencing was by immunoSEQ multiplex PCR. The sample carries approximately 470,000 clones, 78% recorded once. The material sequenced was PBMCs. The receptor set was obtained from a woman aged 40 to 50 in good health. Some clones in this sample may be carry-over from other donors' samples.

This chain uses TRBV11-2 with TRBJ2-7, with 11 bases that match TRBD2. There are 15 residues in the CDR3. Germline V gene lookup returns CDR1 SGHAT and CDR2 FQNNGV. With V trimmed by 4 bases and J by 2 bases, 4 bases remained unmatched. CDR3 DNA: TGTGCCAGCAGCTACCATAGCGGGAGGGCCTACGAGCAGTACTTC. Its protein is CASSYHSGRAYEQYF.

The chain combines TRBV7-2 with TRBJ2-5; TRBD2 aligns across 12 bases. The CDR3 spans 15 residues. Germline CDR1 reads SGHTA; CDR2 reads FQGNSA. Unmatched junction bases numbered 4, after V lost 6 bases and J lost 2 bases. CDR3 sequence: CASRRLAGEQETQYF. As DNA, the CDR3 is TGTGCCAGCAGGAGACTAGCGGGAGAGCAAGAGACCCAGTACTTC.

V gene TRBV7-9 combines with J gene TRBJ2-2; no reliable D call. Trimming removed 0 bases at V and 8 bases at J, with 10 bases between. Germline V gives CDR1 SEHNR, CDR2 FQNEAQ (reference sequence). This CDR3 has 14 residues. The CDR3 loop is CASSLASLGGELFF. CDR3 DNA: TGTGCCAGCAGCTTAGCCTCGTTGGGAGGGGAGCTGTTTTTT.

The V and J genes are TRBV2 and TRBJ2-7, with a tentative D call TRBD2 (5 bases). The V gene's germline CDR1 is SNHLY and CDR2 FYNNEI. With 6 bases removed from V and 4 bases from J, the gap between germline ends came to 19 bases. The CDR3 contains 15 residues. For the CDR3, the DNA is TGTGCCAGCAGAGGTCTTGGGCTGTCGGGATACGAGCAGTACTTC. Protein product: CASRGLGLSGYEQYF.

This chain links TRBV6-5 with TRBJ1-2; D gene unclear. The CDR3 consists of 14 residues. The germline V and J ends were trimmed by 4 bases and 8 bases, with 17 bases remaining between them. CDR1 and CDR2 from the germline V gene are MNHEY and SVGAGI. CDR3 bases: TGTGCCAGCAGTTCTCCAGCCACGGCGGGGGGCTACACCTTC. As protein: CASSSPATAGGYTF.

V and J are TRBV2 and TRBJ1-5; perhaps TRBD1 as D (5 bases). The V gene lost 5 bases and the J gene lost 1 base, with 6 bases spanning the gap. The CDR3 consists of 13 residues. CDR1 SNHLY and CDR2 FYNNEI come from the germline V gene. The CDR3 region is CASSRQSNQPQHF. The CDR3 DNA sequence: TGTGCCAGCAGTCGACAGAGCAATCAGCCCCAGCATTTT.

This clone was picked up a small number of times. V and J are TRBV2 and TRBJ2-6, with a possible D match to TRBD2 (6 bases). Deletions cut 6 bases from V and 2 bases from J, with 8 bases between. Germline V gene sequence: CDR1 SNHLY, CDR2 FYNNEI. The CDR3 totals 14 residues. CDR3 amino acids: CASRGGTGANVLTF. In nucleotides, the CDR3 is TGTGCCAGCAGGGGGGGTACTGGGGCCAACGTCCTGACTTTC.

The CDR3 loop is CASIKEAGGGTGELFF. CDR3 bases: TGTGCCAGCATCAAGGAAGCGGGAGGAGGGACCGGGGAGCTGTTTTTT. This chain links TRBV6-6 with TRBJ2-2, with 9 bases identical to TRBD2. Germline trimming cut 7 bases from V and 5 bases from J; bases unmatched to any gene: 11. This CDR3 has 16 residues. Germline V gene sequence: CDR1 MNHNY, CDR2 SVGAGI (reference sequence).

The V and J genes are TRBV7-9 and TRBJ2-1, with 10 bases that match TRBD2. The germline V gene encodes CDR1 SEHNR and CDR2 FQNEAQ (reference sequence). The length of the CDR3 is 17 residues. V shed 1 base, J shed 1 base, and the junction held 4 bases outside the gene matches. The CDR3 region is CASSLETGLASYNEQFF. In nucleotides, the CDR3 is TGTGCCAGCAGCTTAGAGACGGGACTAGCGTCCTACAATGAGCAGTTCTTC.

The genes are TRBV19 and TRBJ1-4, with D perhaps TRBD1 (6 bases). Germline V gene sequence: CDR1 LNHDA, CDR2 SQIVND (reference sequence). This CDR3 contains 13 residues. V gave up 5 bases and J gave up 5 bases, with 9 bases separating them. This chain's CDR3 is CASSRTENEKLFF. The CDR3 DNA follows: TGTGCCAGTAGTCGGACAGAGAATGAAAAACTGTTTTTT.

The V gene is TRBV4-2, the J gene TRBJ2-6; 7 bases align to TRBD2. V was clipped by 1 base and J by 3 bases; unmatched bases: 6. Per germline, CDR1 LGHNA and CDR2 YNFKEQ. The CDR3 covers 17 residues. CDR3 bases: TGTGCCAGCAGCCAAGTACGGCTAGCGGTTGGGGCCAACGTCCTGACTTTC. Translation: CASSQVRLAVGANVLTF.

The chain is built from TRBV5-1 and TRBJ2-3, with D maybe TRBD2 (7 bases). This CDR3 contains 13 residues. Germline values: CDR1 SGHRS, CDR2 YFSETQ. V lost 4 bases, J lost 5 bases, and 11 bases lay in between. The CDR3 loop is CASSPGGEDTQYF. The CDR3 coding sequence is TGCGCCAGCAGCCCGGGGGGCGAAGATACGCAGTATTTT.

The chain employs TRBV11-2 and TRBJ2-7; TRBD2 agrees at 11 bases. V shed 4 bases and J 4 bases; nucleotides not matched to a gene: 6. Germline V gene lookup returns CDR1 SGHAT and CDR2 FQNNGV. This CDR3 region has 15 residues. The CDR3 is CASSSLAGVPYEQYF. CDR3 coding DNA: TGTGCCAGCAGCTCACTAGCGGGAGTACCATACGAGCAGTACTTC.

The rearrangement links TRBV2 to TRBJ2-1; 11 bases match TRBD2. The CDR3 consists of 15 residues. Trimming took 7 bases from V and 4 from J; bases not matched to a gene: 6. CDR1 is SNHLY, CDR2 FYNNEI, per germline. The CDR3 bases are TGTGCCAGCATGTACGGGACTAGCGGATACAATGAGCAGTTCTTC. It codes for CASMYGTSGYNEQFF.

This clone appeared a few times. The gene calls are TRBV30 and TRBJ2-2; the D call may be TRBD1 or TRBD2 (5 bases each). Germline CDR1 reads GTSNPN; CDR2 reads SVGIG (reference sequence). V was pared by 5 bases and J by 3 bases, with 13 bases between. The CDR3 consists of 14 residues. CDR3 loop: CAWGTHWDTGELFF. DNA for the CDR3: TGTGCCTGGGGGACCCATTGGGACACCGGGGAGCTGTTTTTT.

At least ten counts were recorded for this clone. The same CDR3 is also encoded by other DNA sequences in this sample. The chain combines TRBV7-9 with TRBJ2-7; possible D gene TRBD1, 5 bases. CDR1 SEHNR and CDR2 FQNEAQ come from the germline V gene (reference sequence). The CDR3 has 12 residues. V was shortened by 2 bases and J by 4 bases, with 6 bases between the two germline ends. The CDR3 DNA follows: TGTGCCAGCAGCTTACAGGGTTACGAGCAGTACTTC. Protein: CASSLQGYEQYF. The full variable domain, in which reference TRBV7-9 and TRBJ2-7 provide the parts outside the CDR3, is DTGVSQNPRHKITKRGQNVTFRCDPISEHNRLYWYRQTLGQGPEFLTYFQNEAQLEKSRLLSDRFSAERPKGSFSTLEIQRTEQGDSAMYLCASSLQGYEQYFGPGTRLTVT.

This chain uses TRBV19 with TRBJ2-7; 7 nucleotides agree with TRBD2. The CDR3 loop spans 16 amino acids. The germline V gene encodes CDR1 LNHDA and CDR2 SQIVND (reference sequence). Trimming at V came to 1 base and at J to 3 bases, leaving 9 bases not matched to a gene. The CDR3 region has the DNA TGTGCCAGTAGTATAGGAGGCTCGCGGGGGAGCTACGAGCAGTACTTC. This gives the protein CASSIGGSRGSYEQYF.

The gene calls are TRBV5-7 and TRBJ1-1; 8 bases agree with TRBD1. Being an ORF, TRBV5-7 has a function that is uncertain. With 0 bases clipped from V and 6 bases from J, the junction kept 10 bases outside the gene matches. The CDR3 covers 16 residues. The CDR3 DNA reads TGTGCCAGCAGCTTGGCCTGGACAGGGCGGGGGGCTGAAGCTTTCTTT. This codes for CASSLAWTGRGAEAFF.

The chain links TRBV14 to TRBJ2-7; 8 bases agree with TRBD1. The germline V gene has CDR1 SGHDN and CDR2 FVKESK. After removal of 4 bases from V and 3 bases from J, the junction contained 5 bases not matched to a gene. The CDR3 covers 14 residues. CDR3 sequence reads: CASSPRQGIYEQYF. The DNA of the CDR3 is TGTGCCAGCAGCCCTAGACAGGGGATCTACGAGCAGTACTTC.

This chain connects TRBV7-2 to TRBJ1-1; D call uncertain. Germline V gene sequence: CDR1 SGHTA, CDR2 FQGNSA. The CDR3 totals 14 residues. The V and J ends lost 4 bases and 5 bases respectively, with 14 bases between them. CDR3 sequence (DNA): TGTGCCAGCAGCTGGGCTGGGCGCGAGACTGAAGCTTTCTTT. Protein sequence: CASSWAGRETEAFF.